These 26 T cell receptor beta chains were all obtained from the same sample, sequenced in a study of T cell repertoires in cytomegalovirus infection. Their specific antigens are unknown. Via MiXCR, TCRdb re-called the reads, giving one row per CDR3 protein. Of 550,000 to 850,000 distinct CDR3 sequences listed, around 30% were seen once; the top ten hold around a sixth. The sample in question was cultured PBMCs, obtained from culture after CMV antigen stimulation. These receptors came from a human donor in good health (CMV status not recorded). Some clones in this sample may be carry-over from other donors' samples.

In this sample, this clonotype turned up a few times. The V call is TRBV7-2, the J call TRBJ1-1; D is undetermined. Trimming stripped 1 base from V and 6 bases from J, with 18 bases between. The CDR3 sequence is 16 residues long. Germline CDR1 is SGHTA and CDR2 is FQGNSA. CDR3: CASSLDWVGLGAEAFF. In nucleotides, the CDR3 is TGTGCCAGCAGCTTAGATTGGGTGGGTCTGGGCGCTGAAGCTTTCTTT.

The CDR3 sequence: CSASSAGTSGINEQFF. The CDR3 DNA reads as TGCAGTGCTAGTAGCGCCGGGACTAGCGGTATTAATGAGCAGTTCTTC. V and J are TRBV20-1 and TRBJ2-1, with 11 bases aligning to TRBD2. The germline CDR1 and CDR2 sequences are DFQATT and SNEGSKA (reference sequence). V lost 3 bases and J lost 7; bases outside the gene matches: 11. The CDR3 runs to 16 residues.

Here the CDR3 DNA reads TGTGCCATCAGTGAGCCGCGCAGCCTAAACACCGGGGAGCTGTTTTTT. Translating gives CAISEPRSLNTGELFF. J is TRBJ2-2 and V is TRBV10-3, with D unresolved. CDR1 is ENHRY and CDR2 is SYGVKD in the germline V gene. The CDR3 consists of 16 residues. V lost 2 bases and J lost 2, with 12 bases in between.

This clonotype was seen only a few times. The chain couples TRBV28 to TRBJ2-7; TRBD2 might be the D (7 bases). Trimming removed 3 bases from V and 6 bases from J, with 18 bases in between. Germline assignment: CDR1 MDHEN and CDR2 SYDVKM. This CDR3 comprises 15 residues. The CDR3 region has the DNA TGTGCCAGCAGTTTGGAGGGGGAACCGGGGGGCGAGCAGTACTTC. Amino acids: CASSLEGEPGGEQYF.

This clonotype was seen more than once but under ten times. The CDR3 nucleotides read TGTGCCAGCAGATCTAGGGCTATGAGCTCCTACAATGAGCAGTTCTTC. Translation: CASRSRAMSSYNEQFF. The genes are TRBV2 and TRBJ2-1; D is ambiguous. Germline V CDR1 and CDR2: SNHLY, FYNNEI. The V end lost 6 bases, the J end lost 0 bases, and 15 bases lay between the germline ends. CDR3 length: 16 residues.

J is TRBJ1-5 and V is TRBV6-1, with D unclear. CDR1 is MNHNS and CDR2 is SASEGT in the germline V gene. With 6 bases removed from V and 1 base from J, the gap between germline ends came to 7 bases. The CDR3 consists of 13 residues. CDR3 residues: CASRRKSNQPQHF. CDR3 coding DNA: TGTGCCAGCAGACGGAAGAGCAATCAGCCCCAGCATTTT.

This chain uses TRBV19 with TRBJ1-4; D is perhaps TRBD1 (5 bases). The V gene's germline CDR1 is LNHDA and CDR2 SQIVND (reference sequence). This CDR3 is 16 amino acids long. The V and J ends lost 3 bases and 0 bases respectively, with 11 bases between them. The CDR3 reads CASSIWGLATNEKLFF. The DNA of the CDR3 is TGTGCCAGTAGTATCTGGGGCCTTGCAACTAATGAAAAACTGTTTTTT.

This clonotype turned up a few times. The chain employs TRBV2 and TRBJ1-3; TRBD1 might be the D (6 bases). This CDR3 is built from 16 residues. Germline CDR1 is SNHLY and CDR2 is FYNNEI. Trimming left V 4 bases short and J 0 bases short, with 13 bases between. This CDR3 is CASSGTALVSGNTIYF. The CDR3 DNA is TGTGCCAGCAGTGGGACAGCCTTAGTCTCTGGAAACACCATATATTTT.

In DNA, the CDR3 is TGCAGTGCTCTGCGCGGCTCCTACAATGAGCAGTTCTTC. As protein: CSALRGSYNEQFF. V usage is TRBV20-1 and J usage is TRBJ2-1; D unresolved. In germline, CDR1 is DFQATT, CDR2 SNEGSKA (reference sequence). The CDR3 is made up of 13 amino acids. V was shortened by 5 bases and J by 0 bases, with 8 bases between the two germline ends.

This clonotype showed up just a few times. The genes are TRBV5-1 and TRBJ1-2, with D uncertain. V gave up 6 bases and J gave up 4 bases, with 16 bases separating them. CDR1 and CDR2 (germline): SGHRS, YFSETQ. CDR3 length equals 14 residues. CDR3: CASNADPTTYGYTF. In DNA, the CDR3 is TGCGCCAGCAACGCGGACCCTACGACCTATGGCTACACCTTC.

CDR3 DNA: TGTGCCAGCAGCGTGGATTCACCCCTCCACTTT. Encoded protein: CASSVDSPLHF. This chain connects TRBV2 to TRBJ1-6; D call uncertain. Germline CDR1 reads SNHLY; CDR2 reads FYNNEI. V gave up 6 bases and J gave up 8 bases, with 5 bases separating them. The CDR3 has 11 amino acids.

This clonotype has a count of ten or more. This chain links TRBV7-8 with TRBJ2-3; D is possibly TRBD2 (6 bases). V lost 6 bases, J lost 2 bases, and 12 bases lay in between. The CDR3 runs to 14 residues. The V gene's germline CDR1 is SGHVS and CDR2 FQNEAQ. Written as DNA, the CDR3 is TGTGCCAGCAGACTGGGAGGTTACACAGATACGCAGTATTTT. It translates to CASRLGGYTDTQYF.

This clonotype was counted ten times or more. The chain recombines TRBV12-3 or TRBV12-4 with TRBJ2-5; D is undetermined. Trimming took 3 bases from V and 2 from J, leaving 10 bases between them. The CDR3 runs 14 residues. The CDR3 here is CASSFGRRQETQYF. The DNA for the CDR3 is TGTGCCAGCAGTTTTGGCAGGAGACAAGAGACCCAGTACTTC.

This clonotype was detected only a few times. This chain links TRBV11-2 with TRBJ2-1; tentatively, D is TRBD2 (6 bases). CDR1 and CDR2 from the germline V gene are SGHAT and FQNNGV. Trimming shortened V by 6 bases and J by 5 bases, and 20 bases separated the two germline ends. The CDR3 covers 16 residues. CDR3 DNA: TGTGCCAGCAGGGGAGTTCGGGGGAGATTGGACAATGAGCAGTTCTTC. As protein: CASRGVRGRLDNEQFF.

This sequence joins TRBV12-5 and TRBJ1-2; 10 bases align to TRBD1. V dropped 1 base and J dropped 4; count of bases not matched to a gene: 9. CDR1 is LGHNT and CDR2 is FRNRAP in the germline V gene. This CDR3 has 17 amino acids. The CDR3 DNA reads as TGTGCTAGTGGTTTGGAGCTGGGACAGGGGATTAGCTATGGCTACACCTTC. Encoded protein: CASGLELGQGISYGYTF.

This clonotype was observed at least ten times. The chain carries TRBV2 and TRBJ1-1; D uncertain. This CDR3 is 14 amino acids long. Germline V gene data show CDR1 as SNHLY and CDR2 as FYNNEI. Trimming stripped 3 bases from V and 0 bases from J, with 8 bases between. In DNA, the CDR3 is TGTGCCAGCAGTGAGCCTAAAATGAACACTGAAGCTTTCTTT. Amino acid sequence: CASSEPKMNTEAFF.

The J gene is TRBJ2-5, the V gene TRBV7-9; 8 nucleotides match TRBD2. The CDR3 consists of 16 residues. The V gene's germline CDR1 is SEHNR and CDR2 FQNEAQ (reference sequence). V shed 4 bases, J shed 5 bases, and the junction held 12 bases outside the gene matches. CDR3 bases: TGTGCCAGCAGCTCCATAGCGGGGCCGGTGGGGGAGACCCAGTACTTC. The encoded protein is CASSSIAGPVGETQYF.

The sample holds a few counts of this clonotype. For the CDR3, the DNA is TGTGCCAGCAGTTCTACGAGGGAGCAGTTCTTC. It translates to CASSSTREQFF. V gene TRBV12-3 or TRBV12-4 combines with J gene TRBJ2-1, with D hard to call. The CDR3 runs 11 residues. V was shortened by 4 bases and J by 10 bases, with 8 bases between the two germline ends.

This chain links TRBV4-2 with TRBJ2-3, with 8 positions matching TRBD2. Trimming removed 4 bases from V and 6 bases from J; junction bases left unmatched: 12. Germline V CDR1 and CDR2: LGHNA, YNFKEQ. This CDR3 has 16 residues. Written as DNA, the CDR3 is TGTGCCAGCAGCCCAGCCCGGGGGGGCCAAGGTGATACGCAGTATTTT. Protein product: CASSPARGGQGDTQYF.

This clonotype was picked up one time. The chain uses TRBV5-1 and TRBJ2-3; D remains unclear. Germline CDR1 is SGHRS and CDR2 is YFSETQ. There are 13 residues in the CDR3. The V end was cut by 0 bases, the J end by 6 bases, with 8 bases between. DNA of the CDR3: TGCGCCAGCAGCTTGGCGGATATGGATACGCAGTATTTT. Translated, it gives CASSLADMDTQYF.

The chain carries TRBV4-1 and TRBJ1-2, with a possible D match to TRBD1 (5 bases). There are 14 residues in the CDR3. Germline CDR1 and CDR2: MGHRA and YSYEKL. Trimming took off 1 base at V and 7 bases at J, with 13 bases between the two ends. The CDR3 DNA is TGCGCCAGCAGCCAAGTCCGGGACCAAGGTGGCTACACCTTC. Protein: CASSQVRDQGGYTF.

V gene TRBV19 combines with J gene TRBJ1-3, with D perhaps TRBD1 (6 bases). The CDR3 runs to 13 residues. Germline loops: CDR1 LNHDA, CDR2 SQIVND (reference sequence). Trimming removed 9 bases at V and 4 bases at J, with 13 bases between. The CDR3 DNA reads TGTGCCAGCGGCCAGGGGCGAGGAAACACCATATATTTT. Translated: CASGQGRGNTIYF.

J is TRBJ2-1 and V is TRBV18, with 9 bases lining up with TRBD2. V shed 2 bases and J 6 bases; nucleotides not matched to a gene: 5. Germline CDR1 reads KGHSH; CDR2 reads LQKENI. The CDR3 runs to 15 residues. Here the CDR3 reads CASSPGLAGSNEQFF. CDR3 DNA: TGTGCCAGCTCACCAGGGCTAGCGGGATCCAATGAGCAGTTCTTC.

The CDR3 coding sequence is TGTGCCAGCAGCTCCCGCACGACTAGCGGGAGGGCCGGGGAGCTGTTTTTT. Amino acids: CASSSRTTSGRAGELFF. V gene TRBV7-4 combines with J gene TRBJ2-2, with TRBD2 matching over 14 bases. This CDR3 spans 17 amino acids. In germline, CDR1 is SGHVT, CDR2 SQSDAQ. The ends lost 4 bases at V and 6 bases at J; junction bases unmatched: 7.

This clonotype was seen at least ten times. The chain recombines TRBV7-2 with TRBJ1-2, with D unclear. This CDR3 region has 14 residues. Germline V gives CDR1 SGHTA, CDR2 FQGNSA. V was pared by 1 base and J by 9 bases, with 15 bases between. The DNA for the CDR3 is TGTGCCAGCAGCTTAGTGGGCAGTTCCTTTAGCTACACCTTC. It encodes CASSLVGSSFSYTF.

In its sample, this clonotype was seen a few times. The chain links TRBV7-6 to TRBJ2-2, with 11 nucleotides matching TRBD2. This CDR3 is 16 amino acids long. J gave up 5 bases and V 3 bases, and 5 bases lay outside the gene matches. The germline gives CDR1 SGHVS, CDR2 FNYEAQ. The chain's CDR3 is CASSLVAGGRTGELFF. CDR3 nucleotides: TGTGCCAGCAGCTTGGTAGCGGGGGGGCGAACCGGGGAGCTGTTTTTT. Looking up the rest from reference TRBV7-6 and TRBJ2-2 gives the full variable domain: GAGVSQSPRYKVTKRGQDVALRCDPISGHVSLYWYRQALGQGPEFLTYFNYEAQQDKSGLPNDRFSAERPEGSISTLTIQRTEQRDSAMYRCASSLVAGGRTGELFFGEGSRLTVL.